This TCR beta chain appears in the sequencing data of a study of cytomegalovirus exposure and HLA in healthy donors. Regarding the study as a whole: Specificity for CMV antigens was confirmed in vitro for a few of the CMV-associated chains.

CDR3 length: 15 residues. The V and J ends lost 0 bases and 2 bases respectively, with 8 bases between them. Germline-derived CDR1 and CDR2 are LNHDA and SQIVND (reference sequence). As concerns this clone: Antigen unknown.

With 60 Vbeta and 13 Jbeta primers, the PCR was carried out. The table came from immunoSEQ multiplex PCR; TCRdb's copy has only in-frame clones and leaves some out. The data show about 180,000 clones, around 74% seen once. The chain carries TRBV19 and TRBJ2-1, with no clear D. The sequenced material came from PBMCs. This receptor was taken from a male donor in good health and CMV-seronegative. The CDR3 DNA follows: TGTGCCAGTAGTATAGAGGTGAGTCCCTACAATGAGCAGTTCTTC. This translates into CASSIEVSPYNEQFF.